These T cell receptor beta chains were read from a single sample in a study of T cell repertoires in cytomegalovirus infection. In TCRdb, the reads were re-called with MiXCR into one record per CDR3 protein. This sample carries around 710,000 distinct CDR3 sequences, about 28% of them seen once, and the ten largest clones take around 14%. No antigen is known for these receptors. The source material was cultured CD8+ T cells from PBMCs, sampled from culture after CMV antigen stimulation. These receptors were obtained from a human donor in good health (CMV status not recorded). Some clones in this sample may be carry-over from other donors' samples. Both conserved end residues are part of each CDR3. Each record gives: CDR3 protein, CDR3 DNA, J gene, clone size, V gene, D gene. A D gene is named only where the DNA matches it firmly. Part of the rows lack a size; the others show once, few, many or a class for expanded clones.

CDR3aa: CASSLSGGIGDTGELFF
CDR3nt: TGTGCCAGCAGTTTATCAGGGGGCATCGGGGACACCGGGGAGCTGTTTTTT
j_gene: TRBJ2-2
abundance: few
v_gene: TRBV27
d_gene: TRBD1

CDR3aa: CASSQDRRTEAFF
CDR3nt: TGCGCCAGCAGCCAAGATCGGAGGACTGAAGCTTTCTTT
j_gene: TRBJ1-1
abundance: many
v_gene: TRBV4-3
d_gene: -

CDR3aa: CASLDRTGELFF
CDR3nt: TGTGCCAGCCTAGACCGGACCGGGGAGCTGTTTTTT
j_gene: TRBJ2-2
abundance: -
v_gene: TRBV7-6
d_gene: -

CDR3aa: CASSYSGGDTGELFF
CDR3nt: TGTGCCAGCAGTTACTCAGGAGGGGACACCGGGGAGCTGTTTTTT
j_gene: TRBJ2-2
abundance: -
v_gene: TRBV6-8
d_gene: -

CDR3aa: CASSFRPDTDTQYF
CDR3nt: TGTGCCAGCAGCTTCCGACCCGACACAGATACGCAGTATTTT
j_gene: TRBJ2-3
abundance: -
v_gene: TRBV7-9
d_gene: -

CDR3aa: CAISRDLGETVLVTQYF
CDR3nt: TGTGCCATCAGCAGAGATTTGGGAGAGACAGTTTTAGTGACCCAGTACTTC
j_gene: TRBJ2-5
abundance: -
v_gene: TRBV15
d_gene: -

CDR3aa: CSAPTGDRTEQYF
CDR3nt: TGCAGTGCCCCGACAGGGGATCGTACCGAGCAGTACTTC
j_gene: TRBJ2-7
abundance: -
v_gene: TRBV20-1
d_gene: TRBD1

CDR3aa: CSGRGGFTEAFF
CDR3nt: TGCAGCGGGAGAGGTGGCTTCACTGAAGCTTTCTTT
j_gene: TRBJ1-1
abundance: few
v_gene: TRBV29-1
d_gene: -

CDR3aa: CASGDRGFYEQYF
CDR3nt: TGTGCCAGCGGAGACAGGGGGTTCTACGAGCAGTACTTC
j_gene: TRBJ2-7
abundance: -
v_gene: TRBV27
d_gene: TRBD1

CDR3aa: CASFSGHPADNEQFF
CDR3nt: TGTGCCAGCTTTTCGGGACATCCCGCCGACAATGAGCAGTTCTTC
j_gene: TRBJ2-1
abundance: -
v_gene: TRBV28
d_gene: -

CDR3aa: CASIGTGYNSPLHF
CDR3nt: TGTGCCAGCATCGGGACAGGGTATAATTCACCCCTCCACTTT
j_gene: TRBJ1-6
abundance: -
v_gene: TRBV2
d_gene: TRBD1

CDR3aa: CATSRETGELFF
CDR3nt: TGTGCCACCAGCAGAGAAACCGGGGAGCTGTTTTTT
j_gene: TRBJ2-2
abundance: many
v_gene: TRBV15
d_gene: -

CDR3aa: CASSDDRGQFF
CDR3nt: TGTGCCAGCAGCGACGACAGGGGACAGTTCTTC
j_gene: TRBJ2-1
abundance: -
v_gene: TRBV7-3
d_gene: TRBD1

CDR3aa: CASSQDPLVNYGYTF
CDR3nt: TGCGCCAGCAGCCAAGATCCACTGGTTAACTATGGCTACACCTTC
j_gene: TRBJ1-2
abundance: few
v_gene: TRBV4-1
d_gene: -

CDR3aa: CASSSRWTRRGIWAGELFF
CDR3nt: TGTGCCAGCAGTTCGCGGTGGACGCGGCGGGGTATTTGGGCCGGGGAGCTGTTTTTT
j_gene: TRBJ2-2
abundance: -
v_gene: TRBV27
d_gene: -

CDR3aa: CASSYLPQARTGELFF
CDR3nt: TGTGCCAGCAGTTACTTACCCCAGGCTCGGACCGGGGAGCTGTTTTTT
j_gene: TRBJ2-2
abundance: once
v_gene: TRBV6-6
d_gene: -

CDR3aa: CASKAGGYGYTF
CDR3nt: TGTGCCAGCAAGGCCGGGGGATATGGCTACACCTTC
j_gene: TRBJ1-2
abundance: few
v_gene: TRBV6-2/TRBV6-3
d_gene: -

CDR3aa: CASSRTQGAYQPQHF
CDR3nt: TGCGCCAGCAGCCGGACGCAGGGGGCCTATCAGCCCCAGCATTTT
j_gene: TRBJ1-5
abundance: few
v_gene: TRBV4-1
d_gene: TRBD1

CDR3aa: CASSEYFVPEGDQPQHF
CDR3nt: TGTGCCAGCAGTGAATATTTTGTCCCGGAGGGAGATCAGCCCCAGCATTTT
j_gene: TRBJ1-5
abundance: few
v_gene: TRBV25-1
d_gene: -

CDR3aa: CASSPGGVEQFF
CDR3nt: TGTGCCAGCTCACCGGGGGGGGTTGAGCAGTTCTTC
j_gene: TRBJ2-1
abundance: few
v_gene: TRBV5-8
d_gene: TRBD2

CDR3aa: CASSIDPNTEAFF
CDR3nt: TGTGCCAGTAGTATCGACCCTAACACTGAAGCTTTCTTT
j_gene: TRBJ1-1
abundance: few
v_gene: TRBV19
d_gene: -

CDR3aa: CASSDSYNQPQHF
CDR3nt: TGCGCCAGCAGCGACAGCTACAATCAGCCCCAGCATTTT
j_gene: TRBJ1-5
abundance: -
v_gene: TRBV10-2
d_gene: -

CDR3aa: CASSLKGRERSSGANVLTF
CDR3nt: TGTGCCAGCAGCTTAAAGGGACGGGAACGAAGCTCTGGGGCCAACGTCCTGACTTTC
j_gene: TRBJ2-6
abundance: many
v_gene: TRBV7-8
d_gene: -

CDR3aa: CASSSSTVNWAQYF
CDR3nt: TGTGCCAGCAGTTCCTCGACGGTGAACTGGGCCCAGTACTTC
j_gene: TRBJ2-5
abundance: -
v_gene: TRBV28
d_gene: -

CDR3aa: CASSALAGATGETQYF
CDR3nt: TGTGCCAGCAGCGCGCTAGCGGGGGCCACGGGGGAGACCCAGTACTTC
j_gene: TRBJ2-5
abundance: few
v_gene: TRBV9
d_gene: TRBD2

CDR3aa: CASSYGGGYTEAFF
CDR3nt: TGTGCCAGCAGTTACGGGGGGGGCTACACTGAAGCTTTCTTT
j_gene: TRBJ1-1
abundance: few
v_gene: TRBV6-6
d_gene: -

CDR3aa: CASGLNTEAFF
CDR3nt: TGTGCCAGCGGATTGAACACTGAAGCTTTCTTT
j_gene: TRBJ1-1
abundance: many
v_gene: TRBV6-5
d_gene: -

CDR3aa: CASSLVGGNTEAFF
CDR3nt: TGTGCCAGCAGCTTAGTAGGGGGGAACACTGAAGCTTTCTTT
j_gene: TRBJ1-1
abundance: many
v_gene: TRBV7-9
d_gene: -

CDR3aa: CASSLAPDPNTGELFF
CDR3nt: TGTGCCAGCAGCTTAGCACCAGATCCGAACACCGGGGAGCTGTTTTTT
j_gene: TRBJ2-2
abundance: few
v_gene: TRBV7-6
d_gene: -

CDR3aa: CASSLDLDRGRGAQPQHF
CDR3nt: TGTGCCAGCAGTTTGGACTTGGACAGGGGGCGCGGAGCTCAGCCCCAGCATTTT
j_gene: TRBJ1-5
abundance: -
v_gene: TRBV12-3/TRBV12-4
d_gene: TRBD1

CDR3aa: CASSASGGAEAFF
CDR3nt: TGTGCCAGCAGTGCCAGCGGAGGGGCTGAAGCTTTCTTT
j_gene: TRBJ1-1
abundance: -
v_gene: TRBV12-3/TRBV12-4
d_gene: -

CDR3aa: CATSEDTTRMETQYF
CDR3nt: TGTGCCACCAGTGAAGACACAACCCGGATGGAGACCCAGTACTTC
j_gene: TRBJ2-5
abundance: -
v_gene: TRBV24-1
d_gene: -

CDR3aa: CASSLEAGNSNEQYF
CDR3nt: TGTGCTAGCAGCTTAGAGGCTGGGAACAGTAACGAGCAGTACTTC
j_gene: TRBJ2-7
abundance: few
v_gene: TRBV7-7
d_gene: -

CDR3aa: CASSAAGANVLTF
CDR3nt: TGTGCCAGCAGTGCCGCTGGGGCCAACGTCCTGACTTTC
j_gene: TRBJ2-6
abundance: few
v_gene: TRBV6-1
d_gene: -

CDR3aa: CASSVAGGFTDTQYF
CDR3nt: TGTGCCAGCAGCGTAGCGGGGGGTTTCACAGATACGCAGTATTTT
j_gene: TRBJ2-3
abundance: -
v_gene: TRBV9
d_gene: TRBD2

CDR3aa: CASSPDDRGGGYTF
CDR3nt: TGTGCCAGCAGCCCTGATGACAGGGGAGGCGGCTACACCTTC
j_gene: TRBJ1-2
abundance: -
v_gene: TRBV27
d_gene: TRBD1

CDR3aa: CASSYGSRGTDTQYF
CDR3nt: TGTGCCAGCAGTTACGGCTCCAGGGGGACAGATACGCAGTATTTT
j_gene: TRBJ2-3
abundance: -
v_gene: TRBV6-5
d_gene: TRBD1

CDR3aa: CASSFLGVPYEQYF
CDR3nt: TGTGCCAGCAGCTTCCTCGGGGTACCCTACGAGCAGTACTTC
j_gene: TRBJ2-7
abundance: -
v_gene: TRBV7-8
d_gene: -

CDR3aa: CASTMGPHYEQYF
CDR3nt: TGTGCCAGCACCATGGGACCTCACTACGAGCAGTACTTC
j_gene: TRBJ2-7
abundance: -
v_gene: TRBV6-5
d_gene: -

CDR3aa: CASSLVNVAGGIWEQYF
CDR3nt: TGTGCCAGCAGCTTAGTTAATGTGGCAGGGGGCATCTGGGAGCAGTACTTC
j_gene: TRBJ2-7
abundance: many
v_gene: TRBV7-2
d_gene: TRBD1

CDR3aa: CASSYRTGTGAEQPQHF
CDR3nt: TGTGCCAGCAGTTACCGAACCGGGACAGGGGCCGAGCAGCCCCAGCATTTT
j_gene: TRBJ1-5
abundance: few
v_gene: TRBV6-2/TRBV6-3
d_gene: TRBD1